These 24 T cell receptor beta chains share one sample of origin, sequenced in a study of monozygotic twins with inflammatory bowel disease. Reanalyzing the 5' RACE reads, TCRdb keeps one entry per CDR3 protein, without DNA. With approximately 150,000 distinct CDR3 sequences in the sample, the ten largest clones hold 2% to 2.5%. Sample: blood. These receptors were taken from a human donor with ulcerative colitis or Crohn's disease, or a healthy co-twin of an affected twin (not recorded which).

J is TRBJ2-1 and V is TRBV4-1; checking the TCRdb D call of TRBD2 is not possible without DNA. The germline gives CDR1 MGHRA, CDR2 YSYEKL. This CDR3 comprises 16 residues. The CDR3 sequence: CASSQEAGGTLGEQFF.

The chain links TRBV2 to TRBJ2-7. Per germline, CDR1 SNHLY and CDR2 FYNNEI. This CDR3 region has 13 residues. CDR3 sequence reads: CASSEDGSYEQYF.

The chain joins TRBV12-5 to TRBJ1-2; the TRBD1 assignment by TCRdb is unverifiable without DNA. CDR3 length equals 21 residues. CDR1 and CDR2 from the germline V gene are LGHNT and FRNRAP. The CDR3 is CASGLDRDRTPRPVSNYGYTF.

The J gene is TRBJ1-2, the V gene TRBV28. The CDR3 runs 13 residues. The germline V gene has CDR1 MDHEN and CDR2 SYDVKM. The chain's CDR3 is CASSLGFGNGYTF.

This chain's CDR3 is CASSIGTPAQPQHF. The chain is built from TRBV5-1 and TRBJ1-5. In germline, CDR1 is SGHRS, CDR2 YFSETQ. The CDR3 is 14 residues long.

The V call is TRBV20-1, the J call TRBJ2-7; TCRdb gives TRBD1 as the D gene, but with no DNA this cannot be confirmed. Germline values: CDR1 DFQATT, CDR2 SNEGSKA (reference sequence). The length of the CDR3 is 14 residues. The CDR3 loop is CSASVLRDNYEQYF.

This rearrangement joins TRBV5-1 to TRBJ2-3; TCRdb selects TRBD2, and the lack of DNA leaves this call unchecked. The CDR3 runs 14 residues. CDR1 is SGHRS and CDR2 is YFSETQ in the germline V gene. CDR3 sequence reads: CASSVLVETDTQYF.

The rearrangement uses TRBV3-1 and TRBJ2-7; TCRdb designates TRBD1, a call that cannot be tested without DNA. Germline V gene sequence: CDR1 LGHDT, CDR2 YNNKEL (reference sequence). CDR3 size: 12 residues. The CDR3 reads CASSDRDNEQYF.

This chain connects TRBV7-3 to TRBJ1-3; TCRdb's D call, TRBD1, is unchecked because there is no DNA. In germline, CDR1 is SGHTA, CDR2 FQGTGA. There are 14 residues in the CDR3. CDR3 region: CASSETGYGNTIYF.

The chain's CDR3 is CASSPGRGETQYF. This chain uses TRBV7-8 with TRBJ2-5; TCRdb lists TRBD2, though no DNA is available to test this call. CDR1 SGHVS and CDR2 FQNEAQ come from the germline V gene. The CDR3 totals 13 residues.

The rearrangement joins TRBV7-2 to TRBJ2-2. Germline CDR1 SGHTA, CDR2 FQGNSA. This CDR3 spans 12 amino acids. This CDR3 is CASGRMAGELFF.

The chain has TRBV5-5 and TRBJ2-7; TCRdb designates TRBD2, a call that cannot be tested without DNA. Looked up from germline, CDR1 is SGHKS and CDR2 is YYEKEE (reference sequence). The CDR3 has 14 residues. Here the CDR3 reads CASTGVAGVGEQYF.

The genes are TRBV20-1 and TRBJ1-5; absent DNA, TCRdb's TRBD1 call cannot be checked. The CDR3 is 14 amino acids. CDR1 is DFQATT and CDR2 is SNEGSKA in the germline V gene (reference sequence). The CDR3 loop is CSARSGTIDQPQHF.

The V gene is TRBV6-5, the J gene TRBJ2-2. There are 12 residues in the CDR3. Germline CDR1 is MNHEY and CDR2 is SVGAGI. The CDR3: CASSFDTGELFF.

This CDR3 is CTTQTGTGIYEQYF. The chain links TRBV28 to TRBJ2-7; the TRBD1 assignment by TCRdb is unverifiable without DNA. CDR1 MDHEN and CDR2 SYDVKM come from the germline V gene. CDR3 length equals 14 residues.

The rearrangement uses TRBV4-1 and TRBJ2-2; TCRdb's D call of TRBD1 is untestable without DNA. This CDR3 is built from 17 residues. Germline V gene sequence: CDR1 MGHRA, CDR2 YSYEKL. CDR3 region: CASSQVPGQGDTGELFF.

The chain carries TRBV27 and TRBJ1-1. CDR3 length: 17 residues. Germline V gene lookup returns CDR1 MNHEY and CDR2 SMNVEV (reference sequence). The CDR3 is CARSFSGGARMNTEAFF.

The J gene is TRBJ2-3, the V gene TRBV7-2; TCRdb returns TRBD2, unconfirmable since there is no DNA. From germline, CDR1 is SGHTA and CDR2 FQGNSA. The CDR3 extends over 16 amino acids. CDR3 region: CASSVTSGRDLDTQYF. Full variable domain (remainder filled in from reference TRBV7-2 and TRBJ2-3): GAGVSQSPSNKVTEKGKDVELRCDPISGHTALYWYRQSLGQGLEFLIYFQGNSAPDKSGLPSDRFSAERTGGSVSTLTIQRTQQEDSAVYLCASSVTSGRDLDTQYFGPGTRLTVL.

The chain combines TRBV5-8 with TRBJ1-5. The length of the CDR3 is 13 residues. Germline V gene data show CDR1 as SGHTS and CDR2 as YDEGEE. CDR3 loop: CASSRTAVGTQHF.

The chain recombines TRBV7-9 with TRBJ1-2. The CDR3 covers 14 residues. CDR1 is SEHNR, CDR2 FQNEAQ, per germline (reference sequence). The CDR3 here is CASSERGGPYGYTF.

This sequence joins TRBV24-1 and TRBJ2-7; with no DNA, the TCRdb D assignment of TRBD2 cannot be verified. CDR1 KGHDR and CDR2 SFDVKD come from the germline V gene. The CDR3 consists of 14 residues. This CDR3 is CATSLAPISYEQYF.

V and J are TRBV5-4 and TRBJ1-6; TCRdb's D call of TRBD1 is untestable without DNA. CDR3 length: 19 amino acids. Per the germline V gene, CDR1 is SGHNT and CDR2 is YYREEE (reference sequence). Here the CDR3 reads CASSSPGGQASSYNSPLHF.

The V gene is TRBV19, the J gene TRBJ2-7. Germline CDR1 and CDR2: LNHDA and SQIVND (reference sequence). The CDR3 length is 14 residues. CDR3: CASSDYTSSYEQYF.

The rearrangement uses TRBV6-2 or TRBV6-3 and TRBJ1-1; absent DNA, TCRdb's TRBD1 call cannot be checked. CDR3 length: 11 amino acids. Per germline, CDR1 MNHEY and CDR2 SVGEGT. The chain's CDR3 is CASSQGAEAFF.